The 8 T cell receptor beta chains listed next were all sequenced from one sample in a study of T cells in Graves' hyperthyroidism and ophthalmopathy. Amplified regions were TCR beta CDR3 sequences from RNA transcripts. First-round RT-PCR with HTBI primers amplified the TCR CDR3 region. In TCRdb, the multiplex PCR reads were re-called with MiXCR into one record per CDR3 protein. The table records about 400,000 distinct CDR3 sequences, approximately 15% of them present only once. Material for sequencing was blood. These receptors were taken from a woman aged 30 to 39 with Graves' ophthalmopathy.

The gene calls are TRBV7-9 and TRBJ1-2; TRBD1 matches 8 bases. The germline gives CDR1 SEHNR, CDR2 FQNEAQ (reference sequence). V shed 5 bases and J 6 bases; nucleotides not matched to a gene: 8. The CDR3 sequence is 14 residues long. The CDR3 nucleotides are TGTGCCAGCAGCACCGGACAGGGACAGGATGGCTACACCTTC. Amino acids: CASSTGQGQDGYTF.

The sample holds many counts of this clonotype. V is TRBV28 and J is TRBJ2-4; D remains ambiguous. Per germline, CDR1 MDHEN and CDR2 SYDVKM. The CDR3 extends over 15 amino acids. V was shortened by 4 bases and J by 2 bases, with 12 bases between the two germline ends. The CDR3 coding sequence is TGTGCCAGCAGTTCTCCCGCCGGTACCAAAAACATTCAGTACTTC. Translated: CASSSPAGTKNIQYF.

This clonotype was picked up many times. The CDR3 DNA follows: TGTGCCAGCTGTACAGGGAGGCGGACTGAAGCTTTCTTT. It translates to CASCTGRRTEAFF. The chain is built from TRBV18 and TRBJ1-1; the D gene is possibly TRBD1 (6 bases). The CDR3 has 13 residues. CDR1 KGHSH and CDR2 LQKENI come from the germline V gene. V was shortened by 7 bases and J by 5 bases, with 14 bases between the two germline ends.

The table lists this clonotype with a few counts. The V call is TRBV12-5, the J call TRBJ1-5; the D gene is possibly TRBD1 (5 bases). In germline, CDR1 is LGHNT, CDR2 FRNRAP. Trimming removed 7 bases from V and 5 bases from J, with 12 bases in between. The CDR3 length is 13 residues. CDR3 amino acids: CASAPRGDQPQHF. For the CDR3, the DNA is TGTGCTAGTGCCCCGAGGGGAGATCAGCCCCAGCATTTT.

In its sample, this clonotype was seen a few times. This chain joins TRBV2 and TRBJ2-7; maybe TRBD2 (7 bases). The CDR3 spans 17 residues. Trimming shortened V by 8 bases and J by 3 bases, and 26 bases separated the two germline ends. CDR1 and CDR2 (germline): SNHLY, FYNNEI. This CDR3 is CASGLGGAISFNYEQYF. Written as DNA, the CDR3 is TGTGCCAGCGGGCTGGGGGGGGCGATATCGTTTAACTACGAGCAGTACTTC.

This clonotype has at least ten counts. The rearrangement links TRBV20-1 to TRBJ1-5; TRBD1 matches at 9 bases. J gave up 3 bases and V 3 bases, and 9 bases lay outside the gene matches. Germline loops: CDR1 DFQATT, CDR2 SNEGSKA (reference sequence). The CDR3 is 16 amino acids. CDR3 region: CSASPVTGGFNQPQHF. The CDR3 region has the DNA TGCAGTGCTAGCCCTGTGACAGGGGGTTTCAATCAGCCCCAGCATTTT.

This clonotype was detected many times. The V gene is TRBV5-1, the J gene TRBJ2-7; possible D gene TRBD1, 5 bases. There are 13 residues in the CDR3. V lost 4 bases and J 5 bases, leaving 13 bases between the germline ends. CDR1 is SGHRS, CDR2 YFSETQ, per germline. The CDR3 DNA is TGCGCCAGCAGCGTGATAGGGGTGAACGAGCAGTACTTC. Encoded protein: CASSVIGVNEQYF.

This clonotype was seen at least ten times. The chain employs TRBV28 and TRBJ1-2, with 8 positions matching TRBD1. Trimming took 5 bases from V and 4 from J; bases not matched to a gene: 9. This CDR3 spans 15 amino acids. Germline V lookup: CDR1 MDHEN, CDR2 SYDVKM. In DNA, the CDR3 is TGTGCCAGCAGTCTACGATCAGGGGGCGCCTATGGCTACACCTTC. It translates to CASSLRSGGAYGYTF.